The 8 T cell receptor beta chains reported below all come from one sample, sequenced in a study of vaccination and CD4 T cells after COVID-19. The sample's treatment: approximately 9-day PBMC culture with coronavirus spike peptide pools or control peptides (ViraFEST assay). CD4+ T cells that had been cultured provided DNA sequenced with the Oncomine TCR Beta short-read assay. TCRdb called the PCR reads again in MiXCR, with one record for every CDR3 protein. The sample has around 8,100 distinct CDR3 sequences, about 70% seen once. Which antigens these TCRs recognize remains unknown. The sample in question was cultured CD4+ T cells from blood, obtained after SARS-CoV-2 vaccination. Every receptor here comes from a human donor with COVID-19.

The genes are TRBV7-2 and TRBJ1-6; no reliable D call. The germline CDR1 and CDR2 sequences are SGHTA and FQGNSA. The V end was cut by 3 bases, the J end by 14 bases, with 20 bases between. This CDR3 has 15 amino acids. In DNA form, the CDR3 reads TGTGCCAGCAGCTTGATCAACGGGCTCACGGAGGCCCTCCACTTT. It encodes CASSLINGLTEALHF. The full variable domain, in which reference TRBV7-2 and TRBJ1-6 provide the parts outside the CDR3, is GAGVSQSPSNKVTEKGKDVELRCDPISGHTALYWYRQSLGQGLEFLIYFQGNSAPDKSGLPSDRFSAERTGGSVSTLTIQRTQQEDSAVYLCASSLINGLTEALHFGNGTRLTVT.

V is TRBV27 and J is TRBJ2-1, with 8 positions matching TRBD1. The CDR3 covers 12 residues. The junction had 0 bases not matched to a gene; V was cut back by 5 bases and J by 6 bases. Germline V CDR1 and CDR2: MNHEY, SMNVEV (reference sequence). In DNA form, the CDR3 reads TGTGCCAGCAGTGGACAGGGCAATGAGCAGTTCTTC. Its translation is CASSGQGNEQFF.

This clonotype ranks as large. The V and J genes are TRBV11-2 and TRBJ1-2; tentative D call: TRBD1 (6 bases). Germline V gene lookup returns CDR1 SGHAT and CDR2 FQNNGV. Trimming pared 1 base from V and 8 bases from J, leaving 11 bases between. This CDR3 spans 13 amino acids. The CDR3 nucleotides read TGTGCCAGCAGCTTAGGAGGGGGATGGGGCTACACCTTC. Protein product: CASSLGGGWGYTF.

CDR3 sequence (DNA): TGTGCCAGCAGTGAAGCGCTAGATGTGGATGCGGGGGGGCGGTCCTACAATGAGCAGTTCTTC. It yields the protein CASSEALDVDAGGRSYNEQFF. V usage is TRBV6-1 and J usage is TRBJ2-1; 9 positions match TRBD2. Losses at the gene ends were 0 bases for V and 1 base for J; bases not matched to a gene: 16. This CDR3 spans 21 amino acids. Germline CDR1 reads MNHNS; CDR2 reads SASEGT.

The chain couples TRBV6-1 to TRBJ1-5, with TRBD1 matching over 7 bases. The CDR3 length is 18 residues. Trimming removed 8 bases from V and 6 bases from J; junction bases left unmatched: 22. Germline CDR1 MNHNS, CDR2 SASEGT. The CDR3 protein is CASLKWSSGQATGQPQHF. CDR3 DNA: TGTGCCAGCTTAAAATGGTCTTCCGGACAGGCGACGGGTCAGCCCCAGCATTTT.

This clonotype was observed a handful of times. The J gene is TRBJ1-4, the V gene TRBV10-1; TRBD1 matches at 7 bases. This CDR3 comprises 11 residues. V lost 8 bases to trimming and J lost 8 bases; unmatched junction nucleotides: 2. Per the germline V gene, CDR1 is WNHNN and CDR2 is SYGVQD (reference sequence). This chain's CDR3 is CASGTAEKLFF. CDR3 DNA: TGCGCCAGCGGGACAGCAGAAAAACTGTTTTTT.

The chain has TRBV7-2 and TRBJ2-5; 13 nucleotides line up with TRBD2. The ends lost 5 bases at V and 2 bases at J; junction bases unmatched: 2. Per germline, CDR1 SGHTA and CDR2 FQGNSA. This CDR3 has 15 amino acids. The CDR3 sequence is CASSRTSGGQETQYF. The CDR3, as DNA: TGTGCCAGCAGCCGGACTAGCGGGGGACAAGAGACCCAGTACTTC.

The chain couples TRBV7-2 to TRBJ2-5; 10 nucleotides line up with TRBD2. The germline V gene has CDR1 SGHTA and CDR2 FQGNSA. After removal of 5 bases from V and 6 bases from J, the junction contained 12 bases not matched to a gene. This CDR3 has 16 amino acids. The CDR3 loop is CASSRAERGGRKTQYF. CDR3 in DNA: TGTGCCAGCAGCCGAGCCGAGCGGGGGGGGAGAAAGACCCAGTACTTC.